Listed below are T cell receptor beta chains from one sample, sequenced in a study. TCRdb itself ran the 5' RACE reads through MiXCR, one entry per CDR3 protein. This table holds about 59,000 distinct CDR3 sequences, around 21% found once. Source material: tumor-infiltrating Tregs sorted from the breast tumor. Receptors were obtained from a female donor with breast cancer. The CDR3 runs from the conserved cysteine through the conserved F or W. The D gene is left open where the match is weak. Clone sizes are given selectively: once, few, many, or a class where the clone is expanded.

J	size	D	V	CDR3	DNA
TRBJ2-1	NA	NA	TRBV6-2/TRBV6-3	CASTNPRGRYNEQFF	TGTGCCAGCACCAACCCCAGGGGTCGGTACAATGAGCAGTTCTTC
TRBJ2-1	few	TRBD2	TRBV20-1	CSARSTSERVPCF	TGCAGTGCTAGATCTACTAGCGAGAGAGTCCCGTGCTTC
TRBJ1-5	NA	NA	TRBV20-1	CSARQYSNQPQHF	TGCAGTGCTAGACAGTATAGCAATCAGCCCCAGCATTTT
TRBJ2-7	few	NA	TRBV5-1	CASSLAGSSSIYEQYF	TGCGCCAGCAGCTTGGCCGGGTCAAGCTCAATCTACGAGCAGTACTTC
TRBJ1-2	NA	NA	TRBV28	CASRKDLRGYAF	TGTGCCAGCAGAAAGGATTTGAGGGGCTACGCCTTC
TRBJ2-3	few	NA	TRBV5-1	CASSFGGRGTDTQYF	TGCGCCAGCAGCTTCGGGGGAAGGGGCACAGATACGCAGTATTTT
TRBJ1-2	few	NA	TRBV29-1	CGVEAGLGFYGYTF	TGCGGCGTTGAGGCCGGGTTGGGGTTCTATGGCTACACCTTC
TRBJ1-1	few	TRBD1	TRBV5-1	CASSPILQGSEAFF	TGCGCCAGCAGCCCTATACTACAGGGGAGTGAAGCTTTCTTT
TRBJ2-3	NA	TRBD2	TRBV6-5	CASRAAGTRGTDTQYF	TGTGCCAGCAGAGCCGCCGGGACTAGAGGCACAGATACGCAGTATTTT
TRBJ1-5	few	NA	TRBV12-3/TRBV12-4	CASSFKGGSEGAQHF	TGTGCCAGCAGTTTTAAGGGGGGATCGGAGGGGGCCCAGCATTTT
TRBJ2-4	NA	NA	TRBV20-1	CSADPGTLPSKNIQYF	TGCAGTGCCGATCCCGGGACCCTACCTTCCAAAAACATTCAGTACTTC
TRBJ2-1	few	NA	TRBV24-1	CATSDPTGTKEQFF	TGTGCCACCAGTGACCCTACAGGGACCAAGGAGCAGTTCTTC
TRBJ2-1	many	NA	TRBV7-2	CASSPGTSIQFF	TGTGCCAGCAGCCCCGGAACTAGTATTCAGTTCTTC
TRBJ2-7	many	TRBD1	TRBV12-3/TRBV12-4	CASSLRDRSDEQYF	TGTGCCAGCAGCCTCCGGGACAGGAGCGACGAGCAGTACTTC
TRBJ1-1	many	NA	TRBV9	CASSAHFGGGGTEAFF	TGTGCCAGCAGCGCCCACTTCGGGGGGGGAGGCACTGAAGCTTTCTTT
TRBJ1-2	NA	NA	TRBV29-1	CSVGGSNYGYTF	TGCAGCGTCGGGGGTAGTAACTATGGCTACACCTTC
TRBJ2-1	many	TRBD1	TRBV4-3	CASSQVLTGQGGHEQFF	TGCGCCAGCAGCCAAGTCTTAACGGGACAGGGGGGCCATGAGCAGTTCTTC
TRBJ2-7	few	NA	TRBV29-1	CSVRDSYEQYF	TGCAGCGTGAGGGACTCCTACGAGCAGTACTTC
TRBJ2-3	NA	TRBD2	TRBV7-8	CASSLVASGTSTDTQYF	TGTGCCAGCAGCTTAGTCGCTAGCGGTACTAGCACAGATACGCAGTATTTT
TRBJ1-2	NA	NA	TRBV20-1	CSARKTADGYTF	TGCAGTGCTAGGAAGACCGCGGACGGCTACACCTTC
TRBJ1-1	few	NA	TRBV20-1	CSASFNIYRRTFF	TGCAGTGCTAGTTTTAATATATACCGGAGGACTTTCTTT
TRBJ2-3	many	NA	TRBV5-1	CASSPGTSGDTQYF	TGCGCCAGCAGCCCCGGGACCAGCGGAGATACGCAGTATTTT
TRBJ2-7	NA	NA	TRBV15	CATSISVRVRDEQYF	TGTGCCACCAGCATATCCGTCAGGGTTCGGGACGAGCAGTACTTC
TRBJ2-2	few	NA	TRBV5-4	CASSLDVGELFF	TGTGCCAGCAGCTTGGATGTCGGGGAGCTGTTTTTT
TRBJ1-1	many	NA	TRBV6-1	CASRAFDRNTEAFF	TGTGCCAGCAGGGCATTCGACAGGAACACTGAAGCTTTCTTT
TRBJ2-3	few	TRBD1	TRBV7-9	CASSFRRTGGSRDTQYF	TGTGCCAGCAGCTTTCGGCGGACAGGTGGTTCCAGGGATACGCAGTATTTT
TRBJ2-6	NA	NA	TRBV24-1	CATSDLRGANVLTF	TGTGCCACCAGTGATCTCCGGGGGGCCAACGTCCTGACTTTC
TRBJ2-1	few	TRBD2	TRBV3-1	CASSPPPSGRSTGSYNEQFF	TGTGCCAGCAGCCCTCCCCCTAGCGGGAGGTCCACGGGCTCCTACAATGAGCAGTTCTTC
TRBJ1-4	few	TRBD1	TRBV28	CASSPPGGYKEKLFF	TGTGCCAGCAGTCCTCCAGGGGGTTATAAGGAAAAACTGTTTTTT
TRBJ2-7	few	NA	TRBV12-3/TRBV12-4	CASSFSGGESYEQYF	TGTGCCAGCAGTTTTTCGGGGGGCGAATCCTACGAGCAGTACTTC
TRBJ2-7	few	NA	TRBV20-1	CSASQGDYYPF	TGCAGTGCTAGTCAGGGGGACTATTACCCCTTC
TRBJ2-1	few	TRBD2	TRBV4-2	CASSQDWFSGRDEQFF	TGTGCCAGCAGCCAAGATTGGTTTAGCGGGAGAGATGAGCAGTTCTTC
TRBJ2-7	NA	NA	TRBV5-6	CASSFLGSSYEQYF	TGTGCCAGCAGCTTCTTAGGGAGCTCCTACGAGCAGTACTTC
TRBJ2-7	few	TRBD2	TRBV7-2	CASSSPPTGGTSGAAYEQYF	TGTGCCAGCAGCTCCCCCCCCACCGGTGGGACTAGCGGGGCGGCCTACGAGCAGTACTTC
TRBJ2-3	many	NA	TRBV27	CASSLMGHRTDTQYF	TGTGCCAGCAGTTTAATGGGCCACCGCACAGATACGCAGTATTTT